The sequence of this T cell receptor (beta chain) was determined in a study of T cells after yellow fever vaccination. Findings and caveats of the study: The secondary T-cell response peaked on day 5, not day 15, but was weaker.

Of note for this clonotype: Its specificity is not known.

TCR cDNA, made by 5'RACE template switching, carried an added universal primer site and UMIs. TCRdb itself ran the 5' RACE reads through MiXCR, one entry per CDR3 protein. The table includes 300,000 to 450,000 distinct CDR3 sequences, roughly 6.2% detected once. Germline trimming cut 7 bases from V and 5 bases from J; bases unmatched to any gene: 9. Looked up from germline, CDR1 is SQVTM and CDR2 is ANQGSEA. The CDR3 extends over 14 amino acids. Material: PBMCs, obtained 5 days after the yellow fever booster vaccination. The V gene is TRBV29-1, the J gene TRBJ2-5; TRBD2 aligns across 11 bases. The clonotype was recovered from a man under 40 who received the YFV17D yellow fever vaccine. CDR3 in DNA: TGCAGCGGTAGTAGCGGGAGGGCCTACGAGACCCAGTACTTC. It encodes CSGSSGRAYETQYF.